What follows are 21 T cell receptor beta chains derived from one specimen sequenced in a study of graft-versus-host responses after intestinal transplantation. Antigen specificity for these receptors is unknown. Produced via immunoSEQ multiplex PCR; TCRdb's table is partial and in-frame only. Of tens of thousands of clones listed, 90% are singletons. Sample: unstimulated CD4+ T cells sorted from spleen or lymph node cells, taken before intestinal transplant. All receptors come from a human donor who received an intestinal transplant.

This chain joins TRBV5-1 and TRBJ1-2; maybe TRBD1 (5 bases). CDR1 and CDR2 from the germline V gene are SGHRS and YFSETQ. This CDR3 is 16 amino acids long. V lost 9 bases to trimming and J lost 5 bases, with 26 bases between them. CDR3 sequence reads: CATTPSPQGGGYGYTF. In DNA, the CDR3 is TGCGCCACTACCCCCTCCCCCCAGGGCGGAGGGTATGGCTACACCTTC.

The rearrangement uses TRBV29-1 and TRBJ1-1; D is uncertain. The CDR3 is 12 residues long. V dropped 3 bases and J dropped 11 bases, with 16 bases sitting between them. Germline values: CDR1 SQVTM, CDR2 ANQGSEA. In nucleotides, the CDR3 is TGCAGCGTTGATCGGGTAGGCCGAGGGGCTTTCTTT. Protein product: CSVDRVGRGAFF. Full variable domain (remainder filled in from reference TRBV29-1 and TRBJ1-1): SAVISQKPSRDICQRGTSLTIQCQVDSQVTMMFWYRQQPGQSLTLIATANQGSEATYESGFVIDKFPISRPNLTFSTLTVSNMSPEDSSIYLCSVDRVGRGAFFGQGTRLTVV.

This rearrangement joins TRBV5-8 to TRBJ2-7; D not resolved. This CDR3 is built from 14 residues. In germline, CDR1 is SGHTS, CDR2 YDEGEE. V was pared by 5 bases and J by 6 bases, with 18 bases between. The CDR3 sequence is CASRPPPVNTEQYF. The CDR3 bases are TGTGCCAGCAGGCCACCCCCCGTAAACACCGAGCAGTACTTC.

V and J are TRBV2 and TRBJ1-1; 11 nucleotides line up with TRBD1. The germline V gene has CDR1 SNHLY and CDR2 FYNNEI. The ends lost 9 bases at V and 14 bases at J; junction bases unmatched: 14. The CDR3 covers 13 residues. The CDR3 spells CARPGQGELGAFF. The CDR3 nucleotides read TGTGCCAGGCCGGGACAGGGGGAACTCGGAGCGTTCTTT.

V and J are TRBV19 and TRBJ2-1; 11 bases match TRBD2. The CDR3 runs to 16 residues. The V segment lost 3 bases and the J segment 6 bases; nucleotides outside the gene matches: 7. CDR1 is LNHDA, CDR2 SQIVND, per germline (reference sequence). CDR3 amino acids: CASSMAHTSGGNEQFF. CDR3 coding DNA: TGTGCCAGTAGTATGGCCCACACTAGCGGGGGCAATGAGCAGTTCTTC.

The V and J genes are TRBV9 and TRBJ2-2; D may be TRBD2 (5 bases). This CDR3 is built from 17 residues. Per the germline V gene, CDR1 is SGDLS and CDR2 is YYNGEE. V was shortened by 4 bases and J by 1 base, with 17 bases between the two germline ends. CDR3 sequence (DNA): TGTGCCAGCAGCCCGACTTCAAGCGGAAAGAACACCGGGGAGCTGTTTTTT. Translating it yields CASSPTSSGKNTGELFF.

The chain is built from TRBV11-2 and TRBJ1-3; D uncertain. Trimming left V 1 base short and J 3 bases short, with 7 bases between. Looked up from germline, CDR1 is SGHAT and CDR2 is FQNNGV. The CDR3 runs 14 residues. The CDR3 sequence is CASSLVSLGNTIYF. The CDR3 DNA is TGTGCCAGCAGCTTAGTTAGTCTTGGAAACACCATATATTTT. The full variable domain, with the rest looked up from reference TRBV11-2 and TRBJ1-3, is EAGVAQSPRYKIIEKRQSVAFWCNPISGHATLYWYQQILGQGPKLLIQFQNNGVVDDSQLPKDRFSAERLKGVDSTLKIQPAKLEDSAVYLCASSLVSLGNTIYFGEGSWLTVV.

This chain joins TRBV27 and TRBJ2-7; D not certain. Germline loops: CDR1 MNHEY, CDR2 SMNVEV (reference sequence). CDR3 size: 13 residues. Deletions cut 8 bases from V and 3 bases from J, with 14 bases between. This CDR3 is CASRNVGRYEQYF. DNA of the CDR3: TGTGCCAGCCGTAATGTGGGCCGCTACGAGCAGTACTTC.

The J gene is TRBJ1-3, the V gene TRBV18, with no clear D. The CDR3 runs to 13 residues. V was trimmed by 3 bases and J by 2 bases, leaving 5 bases between them. Germline CDR1 reads KGHSH; CDR2 reads LQKENI. The CDR3 DNA is TGTGCCAGCTCACCCGGGACTGGAAACACCATATATTTT. Amino acid sequence: CASSPGTGNTIYF.

The chain is built from TRBV7-4 and TRBJ1-5; 7 bases are shared with TRBD1. The CDR3 contains 14 residues. Trimming took 1 base from V and 7 from J; bases not matched to a gene: 4. CDR1 is SGHVT, CDR2 SQSDAQ, per germline. The CDR3 spells CASSLETGCQPQHF. DNA of the CDR3: TGTGCCAGCAGCTTAGAGACAGGGTGCCAGCCCCAGCATTTT.

The rearrangement links TRBV7-3 to TRBJ2-1; 7 bases match TRBD2. CDR1 is SGHTA, CDR2 FQGTGA, per germline. The V and J ends lost 5 bases and 5 bases, in that order; junction bases with no gene match: 6. This CDR3 comprises 14 residues. CDR3 sequence reads: CASSTAGGNNEQFF. The CDR3 bases are TGTGCCAGCAGCACCGCCGGGGGGAACAATGAGCAGTTCTTC.

J is TRBJ1-1 and V is TRBV6-1; D call uncertain. The CDR3 is 14 residues long. The ends were cut back, 5 bases at V and 1 base at J, with 11 bases in the middle. Germline CDR1 is MNHNS and CDR2 is SASEGT. CDR3 loop: CASSPKRGNTEAFF. The DNA for the CDR3 is TGTGCCAGCAGTCCCAAGCGGGGGAACACTGAAGCTTTCTTT.

The chain has TRBV28 and TRBJ1-1; D is possibly TRBD1 (5 bases). The germline gives CDR1 MDHEN, CDR2 SYDVKM. The CDR3 length is 14 residues. Trimming stripped 6 bases from V and 1 base from J, with 12 bases between. The CDR3 region is CASRVQVGNTEAFF. The CDR3 DNA reads as TGTGCCAGCAGGGTACAGGTGGGGAACACTGAAGCTTTCTTT.

The V and J genes are TRBV6-5 and TRBJ1-2; TRBD1 matches at 8 bases. CDR1 is MNHEY, CDR2 SVGAGI, per germline. The CDR3 totals 14 residues. The ends lost 6 bases at V and 4 bases at J; junction bases unmatched: 7. CDR3 nucleotides: TGTGCCAGCAGCTGGTCCGGGACAGGCTATGGCTACACCTTC. Its protein product is CASSWSGTGYGYTF.

The chain employs TRBV10-3 and TRBJ2-3; 7 bases agree with TRBD2. V was pared by 3 bases and J by 2 bases, with 5 bases of the junction left unmatched. There are 15 residues in the CDR3. The germline CDR1 and CDR2 sequences are ENHRY and SYGVKD. The CDR3 DNA follows: TGTGCCATCAGTGACAAACTAGCGTACACAGATACGCAGTATTTT. Its protein is CAISDKLAYTDTQYF.

The chain employs TRBV5-1 and TRBJ1-2, with D possibly being TRBD1 (6 bases). Germline V CDR1 and CDR2: SGHRS, YFSETQ. The length of the CDR3 is 15 residues. The germline V and J ends were trimmed by 0 bases and 3 bases, with 12 bases remaining between them. Here the CDR3 reads CASSLVRGADYGYTF. Here the CDR3 DNA reads TGCGCCAGCAGCTTGGTTCGGGGGGCTGACTATGGCTACACCTTC.

This chain links TRBV25-1 with TRBJ2-7; 9 positions agree with TRBD2. Per germline, CDR1 MGHDK and CDR2 SYGVNS. The CDR3 length is 14 residues. V lost 4 bases to trimming and J lost 2 bases; unmatched junction nucleotides: 3. The CDR3 DNA reads as TGTGCCAGCAGTGTGGCTAGCGGGGCCTACGAGCAGTACTTC. It specifies CASSVASGAYEQYF.

The chain links TRBV6-1 to TRBJ2-7; TRBD1 might be the D (6 bases). Germline CDR1 and CDR2: MNHNS and SASEGT. The CDR3 consists of 12 residues. V shed 4 bases and J shed 3 bases, with 7 bases lying between them. CDR3 sequence: CASSAQGYEQYF. DNA of the CDR3: TGTGCCAGCAGTGCACAGGGCTACGAGCAGTACTTC.

The chain employs TRBV6-1 and TRBJ2-5; possibly TRBD1 for D (6 bases). CDR1 and CDR2 (germline): MNHNS, SASEGT. The V gene lost 4 bases and the J gene lost 1 base, with 13 bases spanning the gap. This CDR3 is built from 15 residues. The CDR3 loop reads CASSGRRDIQETQYF. In DNA, the CDR3 is TGTGCCAGCAGTGGACGCCGGGACATCCAAGAGACCCAGTACTTC.

The chain links TRBV6-4 to TRBJ2-1; D is uncertain. Germline-derived CDR1 and CDR2 are MRHNA and SNTAGT. The V end lost 3 bases, the J end lost 0 bases, and 9 bases lay between the germline ends. The CDR3 is made up of 15 amino acids. The DNA of the CDR3 is TGTGCCAGCAGTGAGGGCTCTTCCTCCTACAATGAGCAGTTCTTC. This encodes CASSEGSSSYNEQFF.

The rearrangement joins TRBV5-1 to TRBJ2-2; D is possibly TRBD1 (6 bases). The V end was cut by 6 bases, the J end by 0 bases, with 12 bases between. CDR1 is SGHRS and CDR2 is YFSETQ in the germline V gene. The CDR3 runs 15 residues. CDR3 nucleotide sequence: TGCGCCAGCACCATAAGGACAGCGAACACCGGGGAGCTGTTTTTT. This encodes CASTIRTANTGELFF.